This entry lists 16 T cell receptor beta chains sequenced from one sample in a study of blood T cell repertoires in COVID-19. Profiled with immunoSEQ multiplex PCR; TCRdb holds only in-frame clones, not every one. This table holds about 45,000 clones, about 85% found once. Sequencing was carried out using peripheral blood. The source of these receptors is a woman of 80 years or more with acute or convalescent COVID-19.

The CDR3 DNA follows: TGTGCCAGCAGCTTAGATCGTCCTAGCGGTGGTCGAGATACGCAGTATTTT. Protein sequence: CASSLDRPSGGRDTQYF. V is TRBV11-2 and J is TRBJ2-3; 7 nucleotides line up with TRBD2. V trimming: 0 bases; J trimming: 5 bases; junction bases outside the gene matches: 11. The CDR3 spans 17 residues. Germline values: CDR1 SGHAT, CDR2 FQNNGV.

J is TRBJ2-5 and V is TRBV24-1, with a weak D call TRBD2 (5 bases). Deletions cut 6 bases from V and 4 bases from J, with 14 bases between. CDR3 length equals 14 residues. Germline lookup yields CDR1 KGHDR and CDR2 SFDVKD. The DNA of the CDR3 is TGTGCCACCAGTTCGTCGCACAGCGGAGAGACCCAGTACTTC. Its protein product is CATSSSHSGETQYF.

This chain uses TRBV6-6 with TRBJ1-5; D gene ambiguous. Looked up from germline, CDR1 is MNHNY and CDR2 is SVGAGI (reference sequence). This CDR3 region has 12 residues. Trimming took 4 bases from V and 11 from J, leaving 12 bases between them. CDR3 sequence (DNA): TGTGCCAGCAGTTCCCTCCAAGGAGCCCAGCATTTT. It yields the protein CASSSLQGAQHF.

The J gene is TRBJ2-3, the V gene TRBV11-2, with 10 nucleotides matching TRBD2. Per the germline V gene, CDR1 is SGHAT and CDR2 is FQNNGV. The J segment lost 6 bases and the V segment lost 5 bases, leaving 8 bases of the junction unmatched. The CDR3 is 15 residues long. The CDR3 is CASSTTLAGVDTQYF. CDR3 sequence (DNA): TGTGCCAGCAGCACTACTCTAGCGGGGGTTGATACGCAGTATTTT.

V is TRBV5-1 and J is TRBJ2-7; 12 bases are shared with TRBD2. V lost 4 bases, J lost 1 base, and 12 bases stayed unmatched. The CDR3 runs 18 residues. Per germline, CDR1 SGHRS and CDR2 YFSETQ. The CDR3 nucleotides read TGCGCCAGCAGCCTATACTTCTCGACTAGCGGGAGTTCCTACGAGCAGTACTTC. It yields the protein CASSLYFSTSGSSYEQYF.

CDR3 sequence (DNA): TGCGCCAGTTTCGAGGAACCCGGGAAAGTTTATGAGCAGTTCTTC. It codes for CASFEEPGKVYEQFF. The chain employs TRBV5-1 and TRBJ2-1; D is possibly TRBD2 (5 bases). Germline V CDR1 and CDR2: SGHRS, YFSETQ. This CDR3 spans 15 amino acids. V lost 8 bases and J 8 bases, leaving 23 bases between the germline ends.

The J gene is TRBJ1-6, the V gene TRBV7-2; possibly TRBD1 for D (5 bases). V lost 3 bases and J 6 bases, leaving 12 bases between the germline ends. Germline CDR1 SGHTA, CDR2 FQGNSA. The CDR3 is 15 amino acids. The CDR3 spells CASSFGQGGNSPLHF. The CDR3 nucleotides are TGTGCCAGCAGCTTCGGGCAGGGCGGTAATTCACCCCTCCACTTT. Based on the CDR3 plus reference TRBV7-2 and TRBJ1-6, the full variable domain is GAGVSQSPSNKVTEKGKDVELRCDPISGHTALYWYRQSLGQGLEFLIYFQGNSAPDKSGLPSDRFSAERTGGSVSTLTIQRTQQEDSAVYLCASSFGQGGNSPLHFGNGTRLTVT.

This clone was recorded once. The CDR3 loop reads CASRGTPGETQYF. The CDR3 DNA sequence: TGTGCCAGCAGGGGGACACCCGGAGAGACCCAGTACTTC. This chain uses TRBV6-5 with TRBJ2-5; D may be TRBD1 (6 bases). CDR1 and CDR2 (germline): MNHEY, SVGAGI. V lost 6 bases to trimming and J lost 4 bases, with 12 bases between them. The CDR3 length is 13 residues.

The chain employs TRBV7-9 and TRBJ2-4, with a tentative D call TRBD2 (5 bases). Germline V gene lookup returns CDR1 SEHNR and CDR2 FQNEAQ (reference sequence). The CDR3 extends over 14 amino acids. V lost 2 bases and J 6 bases, leaving 11 bases between the germline ends. This chain's CDR3 is CASSLTGMGNIQYF. The CDR3 DNA is TGTGCCAGCAGCTTAACGGGAATGGGAAACATTCAGTACTTC.

The genes are TRBV2 and TRBJ2-3, with D maybe TRBD2 (6 bases). The V end lost 7 bases, the J end lost 2 bases, and 10 bases lay between the germline ends. CDR3 size: 13 residues. Germline CDR1 is SNHLY and CDR2 is FYNNEI. The CDR3 is CASTGGVTDTQYF. The DNA for the CDR3 is TGTGCCAGCACAGGAGGGGTCACAGATACGCAGTATTTT.

V is TRBV29-1 and J is TRBJ2-7; TRBD1 matches at 9 bases. The CDR3 runs 12 residues. Germline V gene sequence: CDR1 SQVTM, CDR2 ANQGSEA. With V trimmed by 2 bases and J by 6 bases, 2 bases remained unmatched. CDR3 in amino acids: CSVEPTGGEQYF. CDR3 DNA: TGCAGCGTTGAACCGACAGGGGGCGAGCAGTACTTC.

J is TRBJ2-2 and V is TRBV10-1; no definite D call. The CDR3 is 14 amino acids. Germline V gives CDR1 WNHNN, CDR2 SYGVQD (reference sequence). The V gene lost 6 bases and the J gene lost 5 bases, with 13 bases spanning the gap. In nucleotides, the CDR3 is TGCGCCAGCAGACAAGATCCTGCAACCGGGGAGCTGTTTTTT. Translation gives CASRQDPATGELFF.

V gene TRBV19 combines with J gene TRBJ2-5; 7 nucleotides match TRBD2. The CDR3 is 13 amino acids. Germline V gene lookup returns CDR1 LNHDA and CDR2 SQIVND (reference sequence). Germline trimming cut 5 bases from V and 6 bases from J; bases unmatched to any gene: 6. The CDR3 coding sequence is TGTGCCAGTAGTCCCTCAGCGGGAAAGACCCAGTACTTC. Encoded protein: CASSPSAGKTQYF. Together with reference TRBV19 and TRBJ2-5, the CDR3 gives the full variable domain: DGGITQSPKYLFRKEGQNVTLSCEQNLNHDAMYWYRQDPGQGLRLIYYSQIVNDFQKGDIAEGYSVSREKKESFPLTVTSAQKNPTAFYLCASSPSAGKTQYFGPGTRLLVL.

The rearrangement uses TRBV3-1 (or the pseudogene TRBV3-2) and TRBJ2-7; TRBD2 aligns across 7 bases. CDR3 length equals 14 residues. CDR1 LGHDT and CDR2 YNNKEL come from the germline V gene (reference sequence). V was clipped by 2 bases and J by 2 bases; unmatched bases: 3. For the CDR3, the DNA is TGTGCCAGCAGCCAAAACAGCGGGACCTACGAGCAGTACTTC. This encodes CASSQNSGTYEQYF.

To note about this clone: The junction and the germline gene differ at one end; a read error may be behind it. The genes are TRBV2 and TRBJ2-5, with 10 bases matching TRBD1. Per the germline V gene, CDR1 is SNHLY and CDR2 is FYNNEI. The CDR3 has 15 residues. The CDR3 spells CASREDRGLSETQYF. In DNA, the CDR3 is TGTGCCAGCAGGGAAGACAGGGGGCTATCTGAGACCCAGTACTTC.

The chain recombines TRBV3-1 (or the pseudogene TRBV3-2) with TRBJ2-3; TRBD2 aligns across 9 bases. The CDR3 has 17 residues. Germline V lookup: CDR1 LGHDT, CDR2 YNNKEL (reference sequence). Trimming at V came to 4 bases and at J to 1 base, leaving 9 bases not matched to a gene. CDR3 loop: CASSRRGAGGRTDTQYF. DNA of the CDR3: TGTGCCAGCAGCCGACGTGGGGCGGGAGGGCGCACAGATACGCAGTATTTT.